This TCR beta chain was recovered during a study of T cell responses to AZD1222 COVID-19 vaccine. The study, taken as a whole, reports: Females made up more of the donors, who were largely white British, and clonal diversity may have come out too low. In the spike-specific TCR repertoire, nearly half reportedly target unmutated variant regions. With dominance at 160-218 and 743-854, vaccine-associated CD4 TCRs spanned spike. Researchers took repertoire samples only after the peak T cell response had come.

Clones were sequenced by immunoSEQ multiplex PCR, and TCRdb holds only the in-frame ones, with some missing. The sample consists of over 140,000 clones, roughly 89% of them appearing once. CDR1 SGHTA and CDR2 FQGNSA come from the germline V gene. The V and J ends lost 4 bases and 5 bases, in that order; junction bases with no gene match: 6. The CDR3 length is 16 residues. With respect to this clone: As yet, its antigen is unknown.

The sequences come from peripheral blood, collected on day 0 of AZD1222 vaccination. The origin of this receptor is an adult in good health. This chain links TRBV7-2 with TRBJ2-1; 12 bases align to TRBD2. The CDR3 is CASSSETSGGNNEQFF. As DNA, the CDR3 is TGTGCCAGCAGCTCGGAAACTAGCGGGGGGAACAATGAGCAGTTCTTC.